Listed here are 17 T cell receptor beta chains from one sample, sequenced in a study of CD8+ T cells in alopecia areata. CD4, CD8alpha, NKG2D, NKG2ACE and other markers were used to sort pooled cutaneous lymph node cells. The sequencing template was cDNA reverse transcribed from extracted RNA. Profiled with immunoSEQ multiplex PCR; TCRdb holds only in-frame clones, not every one. The sample includes around 300,000 clones, none of them occurring once. The sequenced sample consisted of CD4+ T cells sorted from a lymph node. Receptors were obtained from a C3H/HeJ mouse with alopecia areata. The strain bears MHC haplotype H2-k.

Comments on this clone: Gene names follow the mouse nomenclature. The sequenced fragment ends 4 residues before the CDR3 boundary, so the rest is inferred from the germline J gene. This sequence joins TRBV17 and TRBJ2-5, with D maybe TRBD1 (7 bases). Germline V gene sequence: CDR1 MNHDT, CDR2 YYDKIL. CDR3 length equals 16 residues. The ends were cut back, 6 bases at V and 0 bases at J, with 16 bases in the middle. CDR3 loop: CASRRRGGGNQDTQYF. The CDR3 DNA, read in part, is TGTGCTAGCAGGAGACGAGGGGGCGGCAACCAAGAC.

A word on this clone: Gene names are mouse gene names. The missing CDR3 end, 4 residues past where the read stops, is filled in from the germline J gene. V and J are TRBV13-1 and TRBJ2-3; D is ambiguous. This CDR3 contains 14 residues. The V gene lost 2 bases and the J gene lost 0 bases, with 7 bases spanning the gap. In germline, CDR1 is NSHNY, CDR2 SYGAGN. The sequenced CDR3 bases are TGTGCCAGCAGTGAGGTTACTAGTGCAGAA. It specifies CASSEVTSAE. The entire CDR3 sequence reads CASSEVTSAETLYF.

Comments on this clone: The gene names given are mouse names. This chain's CDR3 is CAWGYRGNSYEQYF. The sequenced part of the CDR3 DNA is TGTGCCTGGGGATACAGGGGGAACTCCTAT. The rearrangement uses TRBV31 and TRBJ2-7; TRBD1 agrees at 8 bases. The CDR3 end lies 4 residues beyond the end of the read and is filled in from the germline J gene. The CDR3 consists of 14 residues. Germline V gene lookup returns CDR1 GKSSPN and CDR2 SITVG. J was trimmed by 0 bases and V by 5 bases; bases with no gene match: 6.

About this clone: Any gene name here is a mouse gene name. The read falls 4 residues short of the CDR3 end, and the missing part is taken from the germline J gene. The chain joins TRBV13-1 to TRBJ2-3; 9 bases are a match to TRBD2. Germline V lookup: CDR1 NSHNY, CDR2 SYGAGN. The CDR3 length is 15 residues. Trimming at V came to 4 bases and at J to 1 base, leaving 4 bases not matched to a gene. The CDR3 here is CASSTGGTGAETLYF. The covered CDR3 bases are TGTGCCAGCAGTACTGGGGGGACGGGTGCAGAA.

This clone has a count of ten or more. The genes and germline here are from mouse. Coverage ceases 4 residues before the CDR3 finishes, and the germline J gene fills in the end. The rearrangement links TRBV3 to TRBJ1-2, with 9 bases lining up with TRBD1. The CDR3 covers 13 residues. Germline values: CDR1 SNHLY, CDR2 FYNGKV (reference sequence). The sequenced part of the CDR3 DNA is TGTGGCGACAGGGACAGGGAGAAACCC. Translating it yields CGDRDREKP. The entire CDR3 protein reads CGDRDREKPDYTF.

This clone was seen more than once but under ten times. Germline and genes here are mouse. Read data end 4 residues before the CDR3 end; the end is taken from the germline J gene. Different DNA sequences within this sample yield the same CDR3. The chain couples TRBV17 to TRBJ2-1, with a tentative D call TRBD2 (7 bases). Germline loops: CDR1 MNHDT, CDR2 YYDKIL. CDR3 length: 15 amino acids. V was cut by 3 bases and J by 1 base, with 10 bases left in between. The part of the CDR3 DNA that was read is TGTGCTAGCAGTAGGAGGGGGGGAAACTATGCT. This encodes CASSRRGGNYA. The full CDR3 is CASSRRGGNYAEQFF.

A remark on this clone: Gene names and germline refer to mouse. The CDR3 end falls 4 residues outside the read, so it is completed with the germline J gene. The chain uses TRBV19 and TRBJ1-2; 7 bases are shared with TRBD1. The germline CDR1 and CDR2 sequences are FNHDT and SITEND (reference sequence). The CDR3 contains 16 residues. V was pared by 4 bases and J by 0 bases, with 9 bases of the junction left unmatched. The chain's CDR3 is CASSSHHRGPNSDYTF. The CDR3 bases that were read are TGTGCCAGCAGTTCCCATCACAGGGGTCCAAACTCC.

In its sample, this clone was seen many times. Gene names are the mouse ones. The CDR3 end falls 4 residues outside the read, so it is completed with the germline J gene. V is TRBV13-1 and J is TRBJ2-5, with TRBD1 matching over 7 bases. Germline V lookup: CDR1 NSHNY, CDR2 SYGAGN. V lost 2 bases and J lost 2; bases outside the gene matches: 2. There are 14 residues in the CDR3. The CDR3 sequence is CASSDRDSQDTQYF. The CDR3 DNA, read in part, is TGTGCCAGCAGTGACCGGGACAGCCAAGAC.

This clone was seen more than once but under ten times. Gene and germline names: mouse. The read ends 4 residues before the CDR3 terminus; that terminus is restored from the germline J gene. The V call is TRBV13-1, the J call TRBJ2-3; 10 bases line up with TRBD1. The CDR3 totals 13 residues. Germline CDR1 is NSHNY and CDR2 is SYGAGN. CDR3 DNA (partial): TGTGCCAGCAGTTGGGACAGGGGAGAA. The encoded protein is CASSWDRGE. The whole CDR3 sequence is CASSWDRGETLYF.

This clone came up a few times. Mouse germline and gene names are used. The CDR3 goes on 4 residues after the read ends, and that part is filled in from the germline J gene. The J gene is TRBJ2-5, the V gene TRBV1, with D possibly being TRBD1 (6 bases). This CDR3 is built from 15 residues. The V gene's germline CDR1 is NSQYPW and CDR2 LRSPGD (reference sequence). The CDR3: CTCSADLGQLDTQYF. CDR3 DNA, as far as it was read: TGCACCTGCAGTGCAGATCTAGGACAGTTAGAC. The full variable domain, completed using reference TRBV1 and TRBJ2-5, is VTLLEQNPRWRLVPRGQAVNLRCILKNSQYPWMSWYQQDLQKQLQWLFTLRSPGDKEVKSLPGADYLATRVTDTELRLQVANMSQGRTLYCTCSADLGQLDTQYFGPGTRLLVL.

As for this clone: Possible read error: a much larger clone is one base away. The genes are named according to mouse. The read gets to within 4 residues of the CDR3 end, and the germline J gene fills in the rest. Other DNA sequences of this sample code for an identical CDR3. This sequence joins TRBV13-3 and TRBJ2-1; perhaps TRBD2 as D (6 bases). V lost 2 bases and J 1 base, leaving 7 bases between the germline ends. The CDR3 has 14 amino acids. Germline CDR1 is NNHDY and CDR2 is SYVADS. CDR3: CASSEWGNYAEQFF. The sequenced CDR3 bases are TGTGCCAGCAGTGAGTGGGGGAACTATGCT.

About this clone: Mouse gene names apply. The read terminates 4 residues before the CDR3 end, so the remaining end is supplied by the germline J gene. This sequence joins TRBV13-3 and TRBJ2-2; no clear D. V lost 0 bases to trimming and J lost 0 bases, with 9 bases between them. Per the germline V gene, CDR1 is NNHDY and CDR2 is SYVADS. There are 16 residues in the CDR3. CDR3 loop: CASSDEEHTNTGQLYF. Incomplete CDR3 DNA: TGTGCCAGCAGTGATGAAGAACATACAAACACCGGG.

This clone has a handful of counts. Genes and germline are mouse. The read is 4 residues too short to cover the CDR3 end, so that end is filled in from the germline J gene. This chain links TRBV17 with TRBJ2-7; 9 bases map to TRBD1. V gave up 3 bases and J gave up 3 bases; unmatched junction bases: 3. CDR3 length equals 14 residues. CDR1 is MNHDT, CDR2 YYDKIL, per germline. CDR3 loop: CASSSGQGIYEQYF. CDR3 DNA (partial): TGTGCTAGCAGTAGCGGACAGGGGATCTAT.

For this clone: Mouse gene names and germline throughout. The sequenced fragment ends 4 residues before the CDR3 boundary, so the rest is inferred from the germline J gene. J is TRBJ2-4 and V is TRBV17, with 7 bases aligning to TRBD2. Trimming cost V 0 bases and J 1 base; bases outside gene matches: 7. CDR3 length equals 17 residues. Germline CDR1 and CDR2: MNHDT and YYDKIL. This CDR3 reads CASSRDGLGVGQNTLYF. CDR3 DNA (partial): TGTGCTAGCAGTAGAGATGGGCTGGGGGTTGGTCAAAAC.

This clone showed up many times. Gene names and germline match the mouse. The read is 4 residues too short to cover the CDR3 end, so that end is filled in from the germline J gene. This chain joins TRBV17 and TRBJ2-7, with TRBD2 matching 9 bases. The CDR3 runs to 15 residues. Trimming cost V 2 bases and J 0 bases; bases outside gene matches: 2. In germline, CDR1 is MNHDT, CDR2 YYDKIL. The CDR3 bases that were read are TGTGCTAGCAGTAGACTGGGGGGGACCTCCTAT. Translating gives CASSRLGGTSY. The full-length CDR3 reads as CASSRLGGTSYEQYF.

To note about this clone: Any gene name here is a mouse gene name. The CDR3 is cut off 4 residues early in the read; its end comes from the germline J gene. The V gene is TRBV13-3, the J gene TRBJ2-7; no firm D call. Germline values: CDR1 NNHDY, CDR2 SYVADS. With 1 base removed from V and 2 bases from J, the gap between germline ends came to 7 bases. The CDR3 loop spans 13 amino acids. The sequenced CDR3 bases are TGTGCCAGCAGTGATCCAGGAACCTAT. It is translated as CASSDPGTY. The full-length CDR3 reads as CASSDPGTYEQYF.

With respect to this clone: Gene names and germline refer to mouse. The read stops 4 residues short of the end of the CDR3; the missing end is completed from the germline J gene. The chain uses TRBV5 and TRBJ2-3; the match to TRBD2 covers 10 bases. The CDR3 has 18 residues. Germline V gives CDR1 LGHNA, CDR2 YNLKQL (reference sequence). V shed 0 bases, J shed 0 bases, and the junction held 6 bases outside the gene matches. The CDR3 here is CASSQDVGLGTSAETLYF. The sequenced part of the CDR3 DNA is TGTGCCAGCAGCCAAGATGTGGGACTGGGGACTAGTGCAGAA.